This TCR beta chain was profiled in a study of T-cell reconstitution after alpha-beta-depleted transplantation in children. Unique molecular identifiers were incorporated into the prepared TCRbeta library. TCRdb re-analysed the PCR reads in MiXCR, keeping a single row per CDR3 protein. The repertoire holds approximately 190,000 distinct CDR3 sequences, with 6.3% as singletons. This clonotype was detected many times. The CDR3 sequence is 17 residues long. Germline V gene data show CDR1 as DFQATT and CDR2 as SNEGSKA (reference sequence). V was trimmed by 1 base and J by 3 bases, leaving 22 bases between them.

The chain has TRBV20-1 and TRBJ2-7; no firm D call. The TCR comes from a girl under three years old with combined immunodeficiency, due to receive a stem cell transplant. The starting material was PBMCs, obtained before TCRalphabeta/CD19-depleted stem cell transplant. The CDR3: CSARVLGSLVPYYEQYF. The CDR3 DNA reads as TGCAGTGCTAGAGTTCTAGGGTCTCTCGTGCCCTACTACGAGCAGTACTTC.